The entry below describes one TCR beta chain. The sample comes from a study of OX40 agonist ivuxolimab in advanced cancers. Turning to the study itself: Aged about 20 to 80 with a mean of 60 years, they were under 85% male.

Sampled blood was obtained at baseline, cycle 4 day 1, and cycle 7 day 1. The method was immunoSEQ multiplex PCR; TCRdb's version includes in-frame clones alone and lacks a portion of them. This sample carries approximately 80,000 clones, approximately 89% of them seen once, and the ten largest clones take around 0.19%. The CDR3 is 14 amino acids. Germline values: CDR1 MDHEN, CDR2 SYDVKM. With 4 bases clipped from V and 5 bases from J, the junction kept 4 bases outside the gene matches. This TCR came from an adult with an advanced solid tumor such as melanoma, head and neck, liver or kidney cancer. This specimen was CD4+ or CD8+ T cells sorted from blood, taken in a trial of the OX40 agonist ivuxolimab. The chain couples TRBV28 to TRBJ1-2; TRBD1 agrees at 10 bases. The CDR3 sequence is CASSSGTGVYGYTF. CDR3 DNA: TGTGCCAGCAGTTCCGGGACAGGGGTTTATGGCTACACCTTC.